Following are 10 T cell receptor beta chains from one sample sequenced in a study of CD8 T cells in Susac syndrome. RNA totalling roughly 0.45 to 1 ug underwent reverse transcription with random hexamers. TCRdb analysed the immunoSEQ multiplex PCR reads with MiXCR anew, one entry per CDR3 protein. The sample has about 430,000 distinct CDR3 sequences, about 85% seen once. Sequencing was done on a sample of CD8+ T cells from PBMCs. Receptor source: a human donor with multiple sclerosis.

A few counts support this clonotype. The chain has TRBV24-1 and TRBJ2-1; perhaps D is TRBD1 or TRBD2 (5 bases each). The CDR3 spans 19 residues. CDR1 is KGHDR and CDR2 is SFDVKD in the germline V gene. V was shortened by 4 bases and J by 0 bases, with 21 bases between the two germline ends. The CDR3 region has the DNA TGTGCCACCAGTGAACCTGAGGGATCCATGGGGCCCTCCTACAATGAGCAGTTCTTC. Amino acids: CATSEPEGSMGPSYNEQFF.

The rearrangement links TRBV28 to TRBJ2-7; no clear D. Between the trimmed V and J ends, which lost 7 bases and 5 bases, there was a span of 15 bases. From germline, CDR1 is MDHEN and CDR2 SYDVKM. This CDR3 is built from 13 residues. The CDR3 is CASNSAESDEQYF. The CDR3 region has the DNA TGTGCCAGCAACTCGGCTGAATCCGACGAGCAGTACTTC.

The chain couples TRBV28 to TRBJ1-5; D not resolved. The V and J ends lost 6 bases and 0 bases respectively, with 21 bases between them. Germline V gene data show CDR1 as MDHEN and CDR2 as SYDVKM. This CDR3 has 18 residues. The CDR3 coding sequence is TGTGCCAGCAGCTTGATGCGCTTACAGTCGTATAGCAATCAGCCCCAGCATTTT. Its translation: CASSLMRLQSYSNQPQHF.

The gene calls are TRBV4-1 and TRBJ1-5; D uncertain. This CDR3 has 16 residues. CDR1 MGHRA and CDR2 YSYEKL come from the germline V gene. V was pared by 0 bases and J by 3 bases, with 12 bases between. CDR3 sequence (DNA): TGCGCCAGCAGCCAAGAAATCGGATTCTTCAATCAGCCCCAGCATTTT. Protein product: CASSQEIGFFNQPQHF.

V usage is TRBV6-1 and J usage is TRBJ1-5, with 7 bases aligning to TRBD1. This CDR3 is 16 amino acids long. Germline CDR1 and CDR2: MNHNS and SASEGT. V was pared by 0 bases and J by 2 bases, with 4 bases of the junction left unmatched. The CDR3 loop is CASSEALQGGNQPQHF. The CDR3 nucleotides read TGTGCCAGCAGTGAAGCGTTGCAGGGGGGCAATCAGCCCCAGCATTTT.

This chain uses TRBV19 with TRBJ1-1; D is unresolved. The V gene's germline CDR1 is LNHDA and CDR2 SQIVND (reference sequence). Trimming stripped 7 bases from V and 4 bases from J, with 13 bases between. The CDR3 loop spans 13 amino acids. CDR3 DNA: TGTGCCAGTACCTGGGGTCCTGGCACTGAAGCTTTCTTT. Its translation is CASTWGPGTEAFF.

This sequence joins TRBV5-4 and TRBJ1-5, with D perhaps matching TRBD1 (5 bases). Germline CDR1 is SGHNT and CDR2 is YYREEE (reference sequence). This CDR3 has 14 residues. Trimming removed 4 bases at V and 1 base at J, with 9 bases between. CDR3 DNA: TGTGCCAGCAGCCATGGGACGAGCAATCAGCCCCAGCATTTT. Translation: CASSHGTSNQPQHF.

The chain recombines TRBV30 with TRBJ2-1; TRBD2 is a possible D gene (7 bases). CDR3 length: 15 amino acids. The germline gives CDR1 GTSNPN, CDR2 SVGIG (reference sequence). V was trimmed by 2 bases and J by 6 bases, leaving 17 bases between them. The chain's CDR3 is CAWSIGGGLGNEQFF. The CDR3 coding sequence is TGTGCCTGGAGTATAGGGGGGGGGCTCGGCAATGAGCAGTTCTTC. The full variable domain, rest sourced from reference TRBV30 and TRBJ2-1, is SQTIHQWPATLVQPVGSPLSLECTVEGTSNPNLYWYRQAAGRGLQLLFYSVGIGQISSEVPQNLSASRPQDRQFILSSKKLLLSDSGFYLCAWSIGGGLGNEQFFGPGTRLTVL.

The CDR3 protein is CASSFEDSNTEAFF. Written as DNA, the CDR3 is TGTGCCAGCAGCTTTGAGGACAGTAACACTGAAGCTTTCTTT. The V and J genes are TRBV7-9 and TRBJ1-1; TRBD1 might be the D (6 bases). V lost 3 bases, J lost 2 bases, and 10 bases lay in between. The germline gives CDR1 SEHNR, CDR2 FQNEAQ (reference sequence). The CDR3 spans 14 residues. The variable domain in full, with the rest retrieved from reference TRBV7-9 and TRBJ1-1, is DTGVSQNPRHKITKRGQNVTFRCDPISEHNRLYWYRQTLGQGPEFLTYFQNEAQLEKSRLLSDRFSAERPKGSFSTLEIQRTEQGDSAMYLCASSFEDSNTEAFFGQGTRLTVV.

This clonotype has only one observation. The rearrangement links TRBV29-1 to TRBJ2-7, with 7 bases fitting TRBD2. Germline V gene lookup returns CDR1 SQVTM and CDR2 ANQGSEA. V shed 6 bases, J shed 5 bases, and the junction held 10 bases outside the gene matches. CDR3 length: 13 amino acids. The CDR3 DNA is TGCAGCGTGGAAAGCGGGAAGGTCGACGAGCAGTACTTC. This sequence encodes CSVESGKVDEQYF.